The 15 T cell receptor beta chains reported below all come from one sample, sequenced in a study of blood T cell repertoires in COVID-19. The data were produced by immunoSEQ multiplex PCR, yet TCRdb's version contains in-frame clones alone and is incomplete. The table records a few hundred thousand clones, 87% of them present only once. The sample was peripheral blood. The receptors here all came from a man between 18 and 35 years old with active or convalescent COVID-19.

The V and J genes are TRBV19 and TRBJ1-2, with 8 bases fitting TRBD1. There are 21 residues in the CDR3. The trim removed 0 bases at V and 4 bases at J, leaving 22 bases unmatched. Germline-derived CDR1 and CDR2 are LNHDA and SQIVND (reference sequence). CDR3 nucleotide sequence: TGTGCCAGTAGTATAGAATACGGACACCTTGGGAAGGGACAGGATATCTATGGCTACACCTTC. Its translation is CASSIEYGHLGKGQDIYGYTF.

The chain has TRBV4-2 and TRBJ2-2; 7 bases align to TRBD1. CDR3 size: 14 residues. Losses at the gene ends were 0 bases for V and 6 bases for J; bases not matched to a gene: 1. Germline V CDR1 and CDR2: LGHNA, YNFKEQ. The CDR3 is CASSQDQGAGELFF. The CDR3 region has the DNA TGTGCCAGCAGCCAAGATCAGGGGGCCGGGGAGCTGTTTTTT.

The CDR3, as DNA: TGTGCCAGCAGCCAGGGACAGACCAATTACTACGAGCAGTACTTC. Its translation: CASSQGQTNYYEQYF. This rearrangement joins TRBV14 to TRBJ2-7; 7 positions agree with TRBD1. J gave up 3 bases and V 3 bases, and 8 bases lay outside the gene matches. The CDR3 totals 15 residues. Germline loops: CDR1 SGHDN, CDR2 FVKESK.

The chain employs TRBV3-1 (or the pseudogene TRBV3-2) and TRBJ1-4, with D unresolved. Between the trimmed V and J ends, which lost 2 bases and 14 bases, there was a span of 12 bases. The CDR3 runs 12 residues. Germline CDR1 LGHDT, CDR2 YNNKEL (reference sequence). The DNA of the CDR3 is TGTGCCAGCAGCCAATCCTACAGAAGGCTGTTTTTT. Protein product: CASSQSYRRLFF.

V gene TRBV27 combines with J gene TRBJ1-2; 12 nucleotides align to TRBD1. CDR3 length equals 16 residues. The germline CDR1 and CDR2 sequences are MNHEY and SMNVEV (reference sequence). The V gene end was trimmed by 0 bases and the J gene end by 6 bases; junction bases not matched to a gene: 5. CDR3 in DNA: TGTGCCAGCAGTTTATCCTGGGGACAGGGGGCCGATGGCTACACCTTC. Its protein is CASSLSWGQGADGYTF.

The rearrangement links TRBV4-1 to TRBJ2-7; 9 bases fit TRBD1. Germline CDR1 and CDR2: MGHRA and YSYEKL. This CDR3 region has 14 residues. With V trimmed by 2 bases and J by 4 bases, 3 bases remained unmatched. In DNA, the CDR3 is TGCGCCAGCAGCCAACAAGGACAGGGGTACGAGCAGTACTTC. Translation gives CASSQQGQGYEQYF.

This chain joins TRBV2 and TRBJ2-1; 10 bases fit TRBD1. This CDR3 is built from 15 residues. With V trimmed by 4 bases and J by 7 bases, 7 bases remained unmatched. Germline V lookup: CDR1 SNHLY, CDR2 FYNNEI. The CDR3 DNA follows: TGTGCCAGCAGTGGAGGGGGACAGGGGTGGAATGAGCAGTTCTTC. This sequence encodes CASSGGGQGWNEQFF.

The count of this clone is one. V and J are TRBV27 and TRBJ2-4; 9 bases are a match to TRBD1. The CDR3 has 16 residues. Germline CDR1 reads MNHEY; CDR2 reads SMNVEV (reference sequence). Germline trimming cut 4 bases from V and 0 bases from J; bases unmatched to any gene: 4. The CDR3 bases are TGTGCCAGCAGTTCCGGGACAGGGTTAGCCAAAAACATTCAGTACTTC. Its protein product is CASSSGTGLAKNIQYF.

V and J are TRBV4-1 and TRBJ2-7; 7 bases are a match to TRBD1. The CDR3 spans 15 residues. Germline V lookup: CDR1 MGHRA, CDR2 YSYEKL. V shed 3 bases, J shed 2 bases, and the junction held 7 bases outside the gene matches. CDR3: CASSQGWTGTYEQYF. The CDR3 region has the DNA TGCGCCAGCAGCCAGGGTTGGACAGGAACCTACGAGCAGTACTTC.

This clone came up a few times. CDR3 loop: CASRQTGTYEQYF. DNA for the CDR3: TGTGCCAGCAGACAGACAGGGACCTACGAGCAGTACTTC. The chain is built from TRBV7-2 and TRBJ2-7; 7 bases match TRBD1. After removal of 6 bases from V and 2 bases from J, the junction contained 4 bases not matched to a gene. This CDR3 has 13 residues. Germline V CDR1 and CDR2: SGHTA, FQGNSA.

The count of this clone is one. The CDR3 protein is CASGTGGYGYTF. Written as DNA, the CDR3 is TGTGCTAGTGGCACCGGCGGCTATGGCTACACCTTC. J is TRBJ1-2 and V is TRBV12-5; D not certain. Germline loops: CDR1 LGHNT, CDR2 FRNRAP. This CDR3 is 12 amino acids long. Trimming pared 6 bases from V and 4 bases from J, leaving 9 bases between.

The CDR3 DNA reads TGTGCCAGCAGCAACCCACTAGCGGGAGAGACCCAGTACTTC. This gives the protein CASSNPLAGETQYF. This sequence joins TRBV7-9 and TRBJ2-5; 9 bases align to TRBD2. The germline CDR1 and CDR2 sequences are SEHNR and FQNEAQ (reference sequence). The CDR3 covers 14 residues. The V and J ends lost 5 bases and 4 bases, in that order; junction bases with no gene match: 5.

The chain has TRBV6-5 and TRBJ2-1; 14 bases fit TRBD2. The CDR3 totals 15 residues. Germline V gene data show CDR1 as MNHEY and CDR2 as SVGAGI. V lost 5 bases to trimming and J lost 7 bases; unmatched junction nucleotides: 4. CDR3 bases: TGTGCCAGCAGTCCGGGACTAGCGGGGGATAATGAGCAGTTCTTC. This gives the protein CASSPGLAGDNEQFF.

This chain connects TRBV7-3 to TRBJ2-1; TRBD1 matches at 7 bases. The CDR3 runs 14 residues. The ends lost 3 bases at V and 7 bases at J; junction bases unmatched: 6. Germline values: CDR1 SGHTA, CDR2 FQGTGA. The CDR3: CASSFAGTVNEQFF. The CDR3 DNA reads TGTGCCAGCAGCTTCGCCGGGACAGTAAATGAGCAGTTCTTC.

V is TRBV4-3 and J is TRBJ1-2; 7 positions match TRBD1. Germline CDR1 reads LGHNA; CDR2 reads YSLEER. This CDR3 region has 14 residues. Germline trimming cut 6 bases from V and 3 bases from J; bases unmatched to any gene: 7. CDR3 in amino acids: CASSYTGVDYGYTF. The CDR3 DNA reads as TGCGCCAGCAGTTACACAGGGGTGGACTATGGCTACACCTTC.